This T cell receptor (beta chain) was profiled in a study of CXCR3-negative and CXCR3-positive naive CD8 T cells. Study as a whole: The study obtained 130 million to 150 million TRB reads, about 1.5 +/- 0.3 million per library.

Study conclusions and caveats: Each naive subset displayed comparably high diversity, whereas memory CD8+ cells displayed much lower diversity. Because surface CD5 did not distinguish the naive subsets, TCR strength was inferred from TRB CDR3 properties. Naive CXCR3-negative and CXCR3-positive cells had similar TRBV-TRBJ usage; memory differed.

In the case of this clonotype: What it binds is not known.

Germline-derived CDR1 and CDR2 are DFQATT and SNEGSKA (reference sequence). This CDR3 is 16 amino acids long. 5' RACE that incorporated UMI labels was used to prepare the TRB cDNA libraries. TCRdb processed the 5' RACE reads again and assigns one entry to each CDR3 protein, with no DNA. The sample table includes approximately 74,000 distinct CDR3 sequences. The rearrangement uses TRBV20-1 and TRBJ1-1; TCRdb proposes TRBD1, but this gene call is untestable without DNA. This TCR derives from a human donor in good health. Some clones in this sample may be carry-over from other donors' samples. What was sequenced was naive CXCR3- CD8+ T cells from blood. Sample subset: CD45RO-CCR7+CD27+CD95- naive CD8+ T cells lacking CXCR3 (TNR3-). The CDR3 spells CSARAGQGEAGTEAFF.